The 2 T cell receptor beta chains below come from one sample, sequenced in a study of T-cell reconstitution after alpha-beta-depleted transplantation in children. Unique molecular identifiers tagged the TCRbeta library. TCRdb used MiXCR to reprocess the PCR reads, holding one entry per CDR3 protein. This table holds about 600,000 distinct CDR3 sequences, more than 20% found once. The material sequenced was PBMCs, mostly from graft donor cells, taken 360 days after TCRalphabeta/CD19-depleted stem cell transplant. These receptors were obtained from a boy under two years old who had a stem cell transplant for acute myeloid leukemia, so the T cells may come from the graft donor.

The chain has TRBV29-1 and TRBJ1-1; the match to TRBD1 covers 8 bases. The CDR3 is 13 residues long. Germline assignment: CDR1 SQVTM and CDR2 ANQGSEA. Trimming took 3 bases from V and 4 from J; bases not matched to a gene: 4. CDR3 protein: CSVETGAGTEAFF. The CDR3 coding sequence is TGCAGCGTTGAGACAGGGGCCGGCACTGAAGCTTTCTTT.

Only a few counts were recorded for this clonotype. The chain uses TRBV20-1 and TRBJ2-3; 7 positions match TRBD1. Germline CDR1 and CDR2: DFQATT and SNEGSKA (reference sequence). The CDR3 is made up of 14 amino acids. V shed 7 bases, J shed 2 bases, and the junction held 9 bases outside the gene matches. CDR3 sequence (DNA): TGCAGTGTACAGGGGATTCGGAACACAGATACGCAGTATTTT. It specifies CSVQGIRNTDTQYF.